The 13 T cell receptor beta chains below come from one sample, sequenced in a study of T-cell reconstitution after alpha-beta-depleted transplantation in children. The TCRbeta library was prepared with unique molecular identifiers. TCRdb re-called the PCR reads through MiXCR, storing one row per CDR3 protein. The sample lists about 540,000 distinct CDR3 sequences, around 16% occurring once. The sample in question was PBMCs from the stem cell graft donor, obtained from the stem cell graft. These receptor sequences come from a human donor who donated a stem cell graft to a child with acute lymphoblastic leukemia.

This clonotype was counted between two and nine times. The CDR3 DNA reads as TGTGCCAGCAGCCAAGATGGGCAGCGGACCACAGATACGCAGTATTTT. Its translation: CASSQDGQRTTDTQYF. The V gene is TRBV4-2, the J gene TRBJ2-3; tentative D call: TRBD2 (5 bases). Germline V CDR1 and CDR2: LGHNA, YNFKEQ. V lost 0 bases and J 2 bases, leaving 12 bases between the germline ends. The CDR3 totals 16 residues.

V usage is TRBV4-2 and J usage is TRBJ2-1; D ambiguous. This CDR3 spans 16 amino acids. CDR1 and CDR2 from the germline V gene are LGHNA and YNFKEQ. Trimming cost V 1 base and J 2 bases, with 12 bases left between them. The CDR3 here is CASSQGGGGTYNEQFF. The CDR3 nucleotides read TGTGCCAGCAGCCAAGGGGGTGGCGGAACCTACAATGAGCAGTTCTTC.

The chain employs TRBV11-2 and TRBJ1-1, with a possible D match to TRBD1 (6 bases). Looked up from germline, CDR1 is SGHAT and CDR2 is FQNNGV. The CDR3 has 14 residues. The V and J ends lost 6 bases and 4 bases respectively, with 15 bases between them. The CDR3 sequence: CASSWGHPGTEAFF. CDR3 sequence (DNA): TGTGCCAGCAGTTGGGGACACCCTGGCACTGAAGCTTTCTTT.

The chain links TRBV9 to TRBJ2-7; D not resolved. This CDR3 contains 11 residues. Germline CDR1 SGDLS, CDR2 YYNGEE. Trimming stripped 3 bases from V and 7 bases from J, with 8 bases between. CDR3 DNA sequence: TGTGCCAGCAGCGGGGTGGGGGAGCAGTACTTC. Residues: CASSGVGEQYF.

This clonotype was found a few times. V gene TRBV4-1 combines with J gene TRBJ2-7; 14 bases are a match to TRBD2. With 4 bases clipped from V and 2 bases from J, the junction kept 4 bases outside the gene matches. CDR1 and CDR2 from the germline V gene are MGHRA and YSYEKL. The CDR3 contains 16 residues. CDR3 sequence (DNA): TGCGCCAGCAGCCCCCCGACTAGCGGGAGGGCCTACGAGCAGTACTTC. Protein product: CASSPPTSGRAYEQYF.

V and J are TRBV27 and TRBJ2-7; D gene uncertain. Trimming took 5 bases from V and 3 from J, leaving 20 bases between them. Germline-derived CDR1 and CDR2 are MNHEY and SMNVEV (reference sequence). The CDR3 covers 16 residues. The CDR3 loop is CASSQTLTRSLYEQYF. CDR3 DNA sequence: TGTGCCAGCAGTCAAACATTAACCAGGAGTCTCTACGAGCAGTACTTC.

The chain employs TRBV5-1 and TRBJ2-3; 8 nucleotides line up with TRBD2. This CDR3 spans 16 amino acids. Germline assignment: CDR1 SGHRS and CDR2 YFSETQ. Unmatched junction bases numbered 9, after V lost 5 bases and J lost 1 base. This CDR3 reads CASRQLSGGGTDTQYF. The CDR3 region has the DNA TGCGCCAGCAGACAACTGAGCGGGGGCGGCACAGATACGCAGTATTTT.

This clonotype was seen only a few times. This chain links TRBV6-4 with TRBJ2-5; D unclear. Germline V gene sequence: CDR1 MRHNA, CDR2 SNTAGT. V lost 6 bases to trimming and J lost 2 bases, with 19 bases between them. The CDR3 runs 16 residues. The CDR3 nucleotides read TGTGCCAGCAGCTGGAATCGGATCCTGTCTCAAGAGACCCAGTACTTC. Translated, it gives CASSWNRILSQETQYF.

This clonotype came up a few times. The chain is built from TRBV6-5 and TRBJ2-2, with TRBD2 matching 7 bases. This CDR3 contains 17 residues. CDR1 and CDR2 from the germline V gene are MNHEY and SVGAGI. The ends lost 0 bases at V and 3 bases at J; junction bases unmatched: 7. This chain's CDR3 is CASSYSLRGGHTGELFF. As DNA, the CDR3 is TGTGCCAGCAGTTACTCTTTACGGGGAGGGCACACCGGGGAGCTGTTTTTT.

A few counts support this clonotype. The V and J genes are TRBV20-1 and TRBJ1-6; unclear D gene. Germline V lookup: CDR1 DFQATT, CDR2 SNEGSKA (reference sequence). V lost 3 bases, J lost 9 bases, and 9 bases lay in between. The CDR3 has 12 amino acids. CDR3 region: CSASSPGSPLHF. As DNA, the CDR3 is TGCAGTGCTAGTTCCCCGGGTTCACCCCTCCACTTT.

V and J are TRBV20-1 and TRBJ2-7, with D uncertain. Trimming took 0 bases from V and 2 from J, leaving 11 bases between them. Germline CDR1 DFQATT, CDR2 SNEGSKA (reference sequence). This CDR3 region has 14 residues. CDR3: CSARDATTPYEQYF. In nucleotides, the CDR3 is TGCAGTGCTAGAGATGCCACCACTCCCTACGAGCAGTACTTC.

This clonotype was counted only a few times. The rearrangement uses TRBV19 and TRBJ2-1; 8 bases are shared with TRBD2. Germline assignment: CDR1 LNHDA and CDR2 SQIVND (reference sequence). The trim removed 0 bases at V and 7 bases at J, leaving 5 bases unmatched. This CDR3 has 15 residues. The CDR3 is CASSIDLAGPNEQFF. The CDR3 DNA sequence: TGTGCCAGTAGTATAGATTTAGCGGGACCGAATGAGCAGTTCTTC.

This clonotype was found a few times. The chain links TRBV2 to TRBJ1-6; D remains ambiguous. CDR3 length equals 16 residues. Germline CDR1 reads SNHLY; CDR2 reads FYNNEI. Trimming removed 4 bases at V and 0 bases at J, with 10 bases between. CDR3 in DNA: TGTGCCAGCAGTGGTATGCCGAGCTCCTATAATTCACCCCTCCACTTT. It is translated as CASSGMPSSYNSPLHF.